Detailed here is one T cell receptor (beta chain). Its antigen is unidentified. The treatment was: oral pan-JAK inhibitor, 5-10 mg twice daily. The authors extracted RNA and reverse transcribed it into cDNA as the sequencing template. Some clones are missing from TCRdb's copy, which holds only in-frame ones; the method was immunoSEQ multiplex PCR. The table lists approximately 200,000 clones, 50% to 60% of them singletons. The record originates from a study of CD8+ T cells in alopecia areata. Looking at the study overall: Treated patients were dosed with oral tofacitinib, taking 5 to 10 mg twice daily.

The length of the CDR3 is 13 residues. The germline CDR1 and CDR2 sequences are LGHNA and YNFKEQ. The V end was cut by 4 bases, the J end by 9 bases, with 12 bases between. Regarding the study as a whole: Expanded CD8+ clones among the top 100, and scalp clonality, were significantly decreased by tofacitinib.

This sequence was found in a human donor with alopecia areata. This chain uses TRBV4-2 with TRBJ1-4; possibly TRBD1 for D (6 bases). The sequencing used CD4+ T cells sorted from blood, collected at week 4, from a patient treated with tofacitinib. CDR3 in amino acids: CASSPSGGQKLFF. CDR3 DNA: TGTGCCAGCAGCCCGTCGGGGGGCCAAAAACTGTTTTTT.